These 29 T cell receptor beta chains were sequenced from one sample in a study of human T cells and chemical hapten exposure. Time point described: patch test 3, about 24 weeks after DPC sensitization. As to treatment: therapeutic diphenylcyclopropenone sensitization with weekly scalp DPC. TCRdb independently ran MiXCR on the RACE reads; one entry per CDR3 protein. Of about 160,000 distinct CDR3 sequences in the sample, about 30% were seen once. The starting material was whole blood, obtained in connection with sensitization to the hapten diphenylcyclopropenone (DPC). The receptor set was obtained from a woman between 18 and 29 years old with alopecia areata. Some clones in this sample may be carry-over from other donors' samples.

The sample holds many counts of this clonotype. This sequence joins TRBV20-1 and TRBJ1-2; 8 bases are a match to TRBD1. Germline trimming cut 6 bases from V and 3 bases from J; bases unmatched to any gene: 12. Germline lookup yields CDR1 DFQATT and CDR2 SNEGSKA (reference sequence). This CDR3 has 15 residues. CDR3 coding DNA: TGCAGTGCCCTGTCCGACAGGGGATTTGACTATGGCTACACCTTC. The encoded protein is CSALSDRGFDYGYTF.

The rearrangement uses TRBV15 and TRBJ2-1, with 8 bases fitting TRBD2. This CDR3 spans 15 amino acids. Germline CDR1 LNHNV, CDR2 YYDKDF (reference sequence). V was clipped by 4 bases and J by 3 bases; unmatched bases: 5. The CDR3 loop reads CATSKTSADYNEQFF. CDR3 bases: TGTGCCACCAGCAAGACTAGCGCCGACTACAATGAGCAGTTCTTC. Full variable domain (outside the CDR3, taken from reference TRBV15 and TRBJ2-1): DAMVIQNPRYQVTQFGKPVTLSCSQTLNHNVMYWYQQKSSQAPKLLFHYYDKDFNNEADTPDNFQSRRPNTSFCFLDIRSPGLGDTAMYLCATSKTSADYNEQFFGPGTRLTVL.

The chain has TRBV2 and TRBJ2-7; D could derive from TRBD1 or TRBD2 (5 bases each). The CDR3 has 13 amino acids. V was clipped by 11 bases and J by 1 base, with 15 bases between them. Germline loops: CDR1 SNHLY, CDR2 FYNNEI. The CDR3 DNA reads as TGTGCCGGGGACCGGCAGTCATCCTACGAGCAGTACTTC. This encodes CAGDRQSSYEQYF.

This clonotype was picked up a small number of times. V and J are TRBV20-1 and TRBJ2-7; 14 bases fit TRBD2. V trimming: 7 bases; J trimming: 4 bases; junction bases outside the gene matches: 3. CDR3 length: 13 residues. From germline, CDR1 is DFQATT and CDR2 SNEGSKA (reference sequence). CDR3 sequence reads: CSVGTSGSYEQYF. The CDR3 bases are TGCAGTGTTGGGACTAGCGGGAGTTACGAGCAGTACTTC.

This chain uses TRBV29-1 with TRBJ2-7; 8 bases match TRBD2. Looked up from germline, CDR1 is SQVTM and CDR2 is ANQGSEA. With 7 bases clipped from V and 0 bases from J, the junction kept 17 bases outside the gene matches. There are 17 residues in the CDR3. The chain's CDR3 is CSARTRWERGHSYEQYF. The CDR3 DNA follows: TGCAGCGCCAGGACGCGGTGGGAGCGGGGGCACTCCTACGAGCAGTACTTC.

The chain joins TRBV27 to TRBJ1-5; D unclear. Between the trimmed V and J ends, which lost 8 bases and 7 bases, there was a span of 9 bases. This CDR3 has 11 amino acids. CDR1 is MNHEY, CDR2 SMNVEV, per germline (reference sequence). In DNA form, the CDR3 reads TGTGCCAGCGGAGGGTGGCAGCCCCAGCATTTT. As protein: CASGGWQPQHF.

The V call is TRBV27, the J call TRBJ2-1, with 8 bases fitting TRBD2. The V segment lost 2 bases and the J segment 4 bases; nucleotides outside the gene matches: 1. The CDR3 contains 14 residues. CDR1 is MNHEY and CDR2 is SMNVEV in the germline V gene (reference sequence). The CDR3 protein is CASSLIAGYNEQFF. CDR3 bases: TGTGCCAGCAGTTTAATAGCGGGATACAATGAGCAGTTCTTC.

The J gene is TRBJ1-5, the V gene TRBV10-2; no clear D gene. Trimming shortened V by 5 bases and J by 0 bases, and 5 bases separated the two germline ends. Germline CDR1 reads WSHSY; CDR2 reads SAAADI. This CDR3 spans 13 amino acids. The CDR3 DNA sequence: TGCGCCAGCAGTTCCCATAGCAATCAGCCCCAGCATTTT. This sequence encodes CASSSHSNQPQHF.

This rearrangement joins TRBV7-2 to TRBJ2-1; TRBD2 is a possible D gene (6 bases). Germline assignment: CDR1 SGHTA and CDR2 FQGNSA. The CDR3 is 15 amino acids. The germline V and J ends were trimmed by 5 bases and 2 bases, with 13 bases remaining between them. The CDR3 protein is CASSPLAQPYNEQFF. The DNA of the CDR3 is TGTGCCAGCAGCCCACTAGCCCAACCCTACAATGAGCAGTTCTTC.

The chain carries TRBV20-1 and TRBJ1-5, with TRBD1 as a possible D gene (6 bases). The V end was cut by 4 bases, the J end by 3 bases, with 13 bases between. CDR1 DFQATT and CDR2 SNEGSKA come from the germline V gene (reference sequence). This CDR3 comprises 14 residues. This CDR3 reads CSANWDTINQPQHF. DNA of the CDR3: TGCAGTGCTAATTGGGACACCATCAATCAGCCCCAGCATTTT.

J is TRBJ1-3 and V is TRBV6-1; D remains unclear. Looked up from germline, CDR1 is MNHNS and CDR2 is SASEGT. The CDR3 spans 14 residues. The V gene lost 5 bases and the J gene lost 0 bases, with 8 bases spanning the gap. As DNA, the CDR3 is TGTGCCAGCAGTTCCCGGGACTCTGGAAACACCATATATTTT. Amino acid sequence: CASSSRDSGNTIYF.

This clonotype appeared a few times. The chain uses TRBV4-2 and TRBJ1-4; the match to TRBD1 covers 8 bases. The CDR3 is made up of 16 amino acids. The V gene end was trimmed by 0 bases and the J gene end by 5 bases; junction bases not matched to a gene: 5. Germline CDR1 LGHNA, CDR2 YNFKEQ. The CDR3 DNA reads as TGTGCCAGCAGCCAAGATATCGGACAGGGCAATGAAAAACTGTTTTTT. Translated: CASSQDIGQGNEKLFF.

This clonotype appeared a few times. The V gene is TRBV15, the J gene TRBJ1-2, with D possibly matching TRBD1 (5 bases). The length of the CDR3 is 15 residues. Trimming removed 5 bases from V and 3 bases from J, with 16 bases in between. Germline V gene lookup returns CDR1 LNHNV and CDR2 YYDKDF (reference sequence). The CDR3 region has the DNA TGTGCCACCAGCCCGACAGAGAACAAGGACTATGGCTACACCTTC. Amino acid sequence: CATSPTENKDYGYTF.

The chain joins TRBV9 to TRBJ2-1; D is unresolved. The CDR3 sequence is 14 residues long. The germline V gene has CDR1 SGDLS and CDR2 YYNGEE. Trimming cost V 1 base and J 6 bases, with 11 bases left between them. The CDR3 here is CASSVKDLSNEQFF. The CDR3 DNA follows: TGTGCCAGCAGCGTAAAAGACCTATCCAATGAGCAGTTCTTC.

V usage is TRBV4-1 and J usage is TRBJ1-3; no firm D call. Per the germline V gene, CDR1 is MGHRA and CDR2 is YSYEKL. The CDR3 is 16 residues long. Trimming pared 0 bases from V and 0 bases from J, leaving 9 bases between. CDR3 bases: TGCGCCAGCAGCCAAGATCCCGGACTCTCTGGAAACACCATATATTTT. It encodes CASSQDPGLSGNTIYF.

This chain joins TRBV7-2 and TRBJ2-6; D is uncertain. This CDR3 is built from 15 residues. Per the germline V gene, CDR1 is SGHTA and CDR2 is FQGNSA. V was shortened by 7 bases and J by 3 bases, with 13 bases between the two germline ends. The CDR3 here is CASNPFVLGANVLTF. The CDR3 DNA reads as TGTGCCAGCAATCCCTTCGTCCTTGGGGCCAACGTCCTGACTTTC. Full variable domain (remainder filled in from reference TRBV7-2 and TRBJ2-6): GAGVSQSPSNKVTEKGKDVELRCDPISGHTALYWYRQSLGQGLEFLIYFQGNSAPDKSGLPSDRFSAERTGGSVSTLTIQRTQQEDSAVYLCASNPFVLGANVLTFGAGSRLTVL.

This chain joins TRBV7-2 and TRBJ1-1, with D hard to call. This CDR3 region has 13 residues. Trimming stripped 1 base from V and 8 bases from J, with 11 bases between. CDR1 SGHTA and CDR2 FQGNSA come from the germline V gene. CDR3 sequence: CASSLGARIEAFF. For the CDR3, the DNA is TGTGCCAGCAGCTTAGGGGCCCGGATCGAAGCTTTCTTT.

This chain connects TRBV7-2 to TRBJ2-1; D is undetermined. V gave up 2 bases and J gave up 7 bases, with 9 bases separating them. The CDR3 is 13 amino acids. The germline V gene has CDR1 SGHTA and CDR2 FQGNSA. The CDR3 loop is CASSLFPRNEQFF. Written as DNA, the CDR3 is TGTGCCAGCAGCTTATTTCCGCGGAATGAGCAGTTCTTC.

This clonotype was seen a handful of times. The chain combines TRBV11-2 with TRBJ2-1; D might be TRBD2 (5 bases). The CDR3 extends over 16 amino acids. Trimming shortened V by 7 bases and J by 0 bases, and 16 bases separated the two germline ends. CDR1 is SGHAT, CDR2 FQNNGV, per germline. The CDR3 DNA sequence: TGTGCCAGCACCCCCTTTTCGGGGAGCTCCTACAATGAGCAGTTCTTC. Protein sequence: CASTPFSGSSYNEQFF.

The CDR3, as DNA: TGCGCCAGCAGCTCCCATACCAAGCCAGCCATGAACACTGAAGCTTTCTTT. Its translation: CASSSHTKPAMNTEAFF. V gene TRBV5-1 combines with J gene TRBJ1-1; D uncertain. Germline assignment: CDR1 SGHRS and CDR2 YFSETQ. The V end was cut by 3 bases, the J end by 0 bases, with 18 bases between. The CDR3 sequence is 17 residues long.

V usage is TRBV29-1 and J usage is TRBJ1-1, with D hard to call. CDR1 and CDR2 (germline): SQVTM, ANQGSEA. The CDR3 runs 10 residues. Trimming removed 3 bases from V and 8 bases from J, with 7 bases in between. The CDR3 sequence: CSVEAAEAFF. CDR3 in DNA: TGCAGCGTTGAGGCCGCCGAAGCTTTCTTT.

This clonotype was observed a handful of times. This chain links TRBV29-1 with TRBJ2-3, with TRBD1 as a possible D gene (6 bases). V lost 7 bases and J 6 bases, leaving 17 bases between the germline ends. Per germline, CDR1 SQVTM and CDR2 ANQGSEA. The CDR3 has 13 amino acids. This CDR3 is CSAWPQGLDTQYF. The CDR3 DNA reads TGCAGCGCCTGGCCCCAGGGGTTGGATACGCAGTATTTT.

The J gene is TRBJ1-4, the V gene TRBV24-1; possibly TRBD1 for D (5 bases). The ends were cut back, 4 bases at V and 8 bases at J, with 10 bases in the middle. CDR1 KGHDR and CDR2 SFDVKD come from the germline V gene. The CDR3 runs to 13 residues. CDR3 coding DNA: TGTGCCACCAGTGACGGGGGAGAAGAAAAACTGTTTTTT. The encoded protein is CATSDGGEEKLFF.

This chain links TRBV7-2 with TRBJ2-1, with TRBD2 matching over 9 bases. Looked up from germline, CDR1 is SGHTA and CDR2 is FQGNSA. The J segment lost 6 bases and the V segment lost 8 bases, leaving 14 bases of the junction unmatched. The CDR3 runs 16 residues. In nucleotides, the CDR3 is TGTGCCAGCGATCGAGGTCGCGCGGGAGGGAGCAATGAGCAGTTCTTC. The encoded protein is CASDRGRAGGSNEQFF.

This clonotype was recorded a few times. V and J are TRBV29-1 and TRBJ2-4, with D maybe TRBD1 (6 bases). This CDR3 contains 13 residues. CDR1 and CDR2 from the germline V gene are SQVTM and ANQGSEA. The ends were cut back, 4 bases at V and 1 base at J, with 8 bases in the middle. The CDR3 DNA reads TGCAGCGTTGGGACAGTCGCCAAAAACATTCAGTACTTC. The encoded protein is CSVGTVAKNIQYF.

The rearrangement links TRBV9 to TRBJ2-7; unclear D gene. The germline CDR1 and CDR2 sequences are SGDLS and YYNGEE. CDR3 length equals 15 residues. V lost 0 bases and J lost 1, with 11 bases in between. The CDR3 nucleotides are TGTGCCAGCAGCGTAGGGACGGGCAGTTCCTACGAGCAGTACTTC. This translates into CASSVGTGSSYEQYF. Looking up the rest from reference TRBV9 and TRBJ2-7 gives the full variable domain: DSGVTQTPKHLITATGQRVTLRCSPRSGDLSVYWYQQSLDQGLQFLIQYYNGEERAKGNILERFSAQQFPDLHSELNLSSLELGDSALYFCASSVGTGSSYEQYFGPGTRLTVT.

V and J are TRBV4-1 and TRBJ2-2, with a tentative D call TRBD2 (6 bases). V lost 3 bases, J lost 2 bases, and 10 bases lay in between. CDR1 is MGHRA and CDR2 is YSYEKL in the germline V gene. The CDR3 covers 15 residues. CDR3 DNA: TGCGCCAGCAGCCAGGGACTTTCCAACACCGGGGAGCTGTTTTTT. Its translation is CASSQGLSNTGELFF.

V usage is TRBV10-3 and J usage is TRBJ2-1; possible D gene TRBD2, 6 bases. V lost 4 bases to trimming and J lost 6 bases, with 13 bases between them. Germline V gives CDR1 ENHRY, CDR2 SYGVKD. The CDR3 extends over 14 amino acids. The CDR3 sequence is CAISARLDSNEQFF. The CDR3 nucleotides are TGTGCCATCAGTGCCAGACTAGATTCCAATGAGCAGTTCTTC.

CDR3 bases: TGCGCCAGCAGCTTGTCAGGGGCGGCTAACTATGGCTACACCTTC. This translates into CASSLSGAANYGYTF. The chain links TRBV5-1 to TRBJ1-2; D may be TRBD1 (6 bases). V was clipped by 1 base and J by 0 bases, with 10 bases between them. Germline V gives CDR1 SGHRS, CDR2 YFSETQ. CDR3 length: 15 amino acids.